The rows below give T cell receptor beta chains drawn from one sample of a study of CD8+ T cells in alopecia areata. Only in-frame clones appear in the TCRdb table, and some are missing; sequencing was by immunoSEQ multiplex PCR. Of roughly 210,000 clones listed, over 40% are singletons. The sequences come from CD4+ T cells sorted from blood, collected around week 36, from a patient treated with tofacitinib. These receptors were obtained from a human donor with alopecia areata. The CDR3 runs from the conserved cysteine through the conserved F or W. D genes are given only for firm matches. Where a row states a size, it is once, few, many or the class of an expanded clone; other rows omit it.

v_call: TRBV28; d_call: -; j_call: TRBJ1-2; clone_size: few; cdr3_aa: CASSLERYGYTF; cdr3_nt: TGTGCCAGCAGTTTAGAGCGGTATGGCTACACCTTC
v_call: TRBV6-5; d_call: -; j_call: TRBJ2-3; clone_size: few; cdr3_aa: CASSSLGVSTDTQYF; cdr3_nt: TGTGCCAGCAGCAGCCTGGGGGTGAGCACAGATACGCAGTATTTT
v_call: TRBV30; d_call: TRBD2; j_call: TRBJ2-3; clone_size: -; cdr3_aa: CAWSSTSGPANTQYF; cdr3_nt: TGTGCCTGGAGTAGCACTAGCGGGCCGGCTAATACGCAGTATTTT
v_call: TRBV7-2; d_call: -; j_call: TRBJ2-2; clone_size: -; cdr3_aa: CASSPFGVRNTGELFF; cdr3_nt: TGTGCCAGCAGCCCATTCGGGGTGCGGAACACCGGGGAGCTGTTTTTT
v_call: TRBV2; d_call: TRBD1; j_call: TRBJ2-7; clone_size: few; cdr3_aa: CASNPWTGDGEQYF; cdr3_nt: TGTGCCAGCAATCCATGGACAGGGGACGGCGAGCAGTACTTC
v_call: TRBV10-2; d_call: TRBD2; j_call: TRBJ2-7; clone_size: -; cdr3_aa: CASSEFGRALRYEQYF; cdr3_nt: TGCGCCAGCAGTGAGTTCGGGAGGGCCCTCAGGTACGAGCAGTACTTC
v_call: TRBV6-4; d_call: -; j_call: TRBJ2-2; clone_size: -; cdr3_aa: CASSGDTGELFF; cdr3_nt: TGTGCCAGCAGTGGAGACACCGGGGAGCTGTTTTTT
v_call: TRBV5-4; d_call: -; j_call: TRBJ2-6; clone_size: -; cdr3_aa: CASSSSTLPGANVLTF; cdr3_nt: TGTGCCAGCAGCTCGTCAACACTTCCTGGGGCCAACGTCCTGACTTTC
v_call: TRBV5-1; d_call: -; j_call: TRBJ1-2; clone_size: -; cdr3_aa: CASSLKGRTGYTF; cdr3_nt: TGCGCCAGCAGCTTGAAGGGCCGTACAGGCTACACCTTC
v_call: TRBV29-1; d_call: -; j_call: TRBJ2-3; clone_size: -; cdr3_aa: CSVSVSTDTQYF; cdr3_nt: TGCAGCGTCTCAGTAAGCACAGATACGCAGTATTTT
v_call: TRBV7-2; d_call: -; j_call: TRBJ1-5; clone_size: few; cdr3_aa: CASSHGQSNQPQHF; cdr3_nt: TGTGCCAGCAGCCATGGACAGAGCAATCAGCCCCAGCATTTT
v_call: TRBV4-2; d_call: TRBD2; j_call: TRBJ2-5; clone_size: few; cdr3_aa: CASSPAGTSGHGETQYF; cdr3_nt: TGTGCCAGCAGCCCTGCCGGGACTAGCGGCCACGGAGAGACCCAGTACTTC
v_call: TRBV6-5; d_call: -; j_call: TRBJ1-4; clone_size: -; cdr3_aa: CASSYYGRGKLFF; cdr3_nt: TGTGCCAGCAGTTACTATGGGAGGGGAAAACTGTTTTTT
v_call: TRBV7-7; d_call: -; j_call: TRBJ2-3; clone_size: -; cdr3_aa: CASSLQGTTDTQYF; cdr3_nt: TGTGCTAGCAGCTTGCAGGGTACCACAGATACGCAGTATTTT
v_call: TRBV14; d_call: -; j_call: TRBJ2-2; clone_size: few; cdr3_aa: CASSPFLVSGELFF; cdr3_nt: TGTGCCAGCAGCCCCTTCTTGGTGTCCGGGGAGCTGTTTTTT
v_call: TRBV30; d_call: -; j_call: TRBJ1-1; clone_size: -; cdr3_aa: CAWSLRGNTEAFF; cdr3_nt: TGTGCCTGGAGCCTCAGGGGTAACACTGAAGCTTTCTTT
v_call: TRBV19; d_call: TRBD2; j_call: TRBJ2-6; clone_size: once; cdr3_aa: CASSINTAGGVSVANVLTF; cdr3_nt: TGTGCCAGTAGTATAAATACAGCGGGAGGAGTCTCTGTGGCCAACGTCCTGACTTTC
v_call: TRBV7-9; d_call: -; j_call: TRBJ1-1; clone_size: -; cdr3_aa: CASSYSLTGQLNTEAFF; cdr3_nt: TGTGCCAGCAGCTACTCCCTGACAGGTCAATTGAACACTGAAGCTTTCTTT
v_call: TRBV30; d_call: TRBD1; j_call: TRBJ2-7; clone_size: -; cdr3_aa: CAWSTGGYEQYF; cdr3_nt: TGTGCCTGGAGTACAGGGGGCTACGAGCAGTACTTC
v_call: TRBV11-2; d_call: -; j_call: TRBJ2-7; clone_size: -; cdr3_aa: CASSAHYEQYF; cdr3_nt: TGTGCCAGCAGCGCCCACTACGAGCAGTACTTC
v_call: TRBV18; d_call: TRBD1; j_call: TRBJ1-5; clone_size: -; cdr3_aa: CASSPVAGGARQPQHF; cdr3_nt: TGTGCCAGCTCACCAGTGGCAGGGGGCGCGAGGCAGCCCCAGCATTTT
v_call: TRBV5-1; d_call: TRBD2; j_call: TRBJ2-1; clone_size: few; cdr3_aa: CASSNTLAGGSHNEQFF; cdr3_nt: TGCGCCAGCAGCAACACCTTAGCGGGAGGCTCTCACAATGAGCAGTTCTTC
v_call: TRBV5-1; d_call: TRBD1; j_call: TRBJ2-5; clone_size: few; cdr3_aa: CASSLQGSETQYF; cdr3_nt: TGCGCCAGCAGCTTACAGGGGTCGGAGACCCAGTACTTC
v_call: TRBV14; d_call: -; j_call: TRBJ2-1; clone_size: -; cdr3_aa: CASSYNGGQFF; cdr3_nt: TGTGCCAGCAGTTACAACGGCGGGCAGTTCTTC
v_call: TRBV7-9; d_call: TRBD2; j_call: TRBJ2-7; clone_size: few; cdr3_aa: CASSPQPTGTSPLIF; cdr3_nt: TGTGCCAGCAGCCCCCAACCCACCGGGACTAGTCCCTTAATTTTC
v_call: TRBV21-1; d_call: -; j_call: TRBJ1-1; clone_size: few; cdr3_aa: CASWGVESTEAFF; cdr3_nt: TGTGCCAGCTGGGGGGTGGAAAGCACTGAAGCTTTCTTT
v_call: TRBV30; d_call: TRBD2; j_call: TRBJ2-2; clone_size: -; cdr3_aa: CAWSVAGGRVGELFF; cdr3_nt: TGTGCCTGGAGTGTGGCGGGAGGACGTGTTGGGGAGCTGTTTTTT
v_call: TRBV28; d_call: -; j_call: TRBJ2-7; clone_size: few; cdr3_aa: CASARTPRNSYEQYF; cdr3_nt: TGTGCCAGCGCGCGGACCCCCCGTAATTCCTACGAGCAGTACTTC
v_call: TRBV7-3; d_call: -; j_call: TRBJ2-1; clone_size: few; cdr3_aa: CASNLGNRVRRSEQFF; cdr3_nt: TGTGCCAGCAACCTTGGGAACAGGGTTCGCCGCAGTGAGCAGTTCTTC
v_call: TRBV5-8; d_call: TRBD2; j_call: TRBJ2-7; clone_size: -; cdr3_aa: CASSLALAGGGEQYF; cdr3_nt: TGTGCCAGCAGCTTGGCTTTAGCGGGAGGAGGGGAGCAGTACTTC
v_call: TRBV2; d_call: -; j_call: TRBJ2-5; clone_size: -; cdr3_aa: CASSPLLETQYF; cdr3_nt: TGTGCCAGCAGCCCACTTCTAGAGACCCAGTACTTC
v_call: TRBV20-1; d_call: -; j_call: TRBJ2-3; clone_size: -; cdr3_aa: CSARQDYTQYF; cdr3_nt: TGCAGTGCTAGACAGGATTATACGCAGTATTTT
v_call: TRBV6-5; d_call: -; j_call: TRBJ1-2; clone_size: once; cdr3_aa: CASSYVQGMGYTF; cdr3_nt: TGTGCCAGCAGTTATGTGCAGGGGATGGGCTACACCTTC
v_call: TRBV14; d_call: -; j_call: TRBJ2-1; clone_size: few; cdr3_aa: CASSLPGWDEQFF; cdr3_nt: TGTGCCAGCAGTTTACCCGGGTGGGATGAGCAGTTCTTC
v_call: TRBV4-1; d_call: TRBD2; j_call: TRBJ2-1; clone_size: -; cdr3_aa: CASSRTGTSGRSYNEQFF; cdr3_nt: TGCGCCAGCAGCCGGACAGGGACTAGCGGGAGATCGTACAATGAGCAGTTCTTC
v_call: TRBV30; d_call: -; j_call: TRBJ1-5; clone_size: few; cdr3_aa: CAWSPQGFGPQHF; cdr3_nt: TGTGCCTGGAGTCCACAGGGTTTTGGGCCCCAGCATTTT
v_call: TRBV6-1; d_call: -; j_call: TRBJ2-7; clone_size: once; cdr3_aa: CASSGSLAYEQYF; cdr3_nt: TGTGCCAGCAGTGGGAGCTTGGCCTACGAGCAGTACTTC
v_call: TRBV7-2; d_call: -; j_call: TRBJ2-1; clone_size: few; cdr3_aa: CASSFFGQQFF; cdr3_nt: TGTGCCAGCAGCTTCTTCGGACAGCAGTTCTTC
v_call: TRBV28; d_call: -; j_call: TRBJ1-2; clone_size: -; cdr3_aa: CASSINYGYTF; cdr3_nt: TGTGCCAGCAGCATCAACTATGGCTACACCTTC
v_call: TRBV29-1; d_call: -; j_call: TRBJ2-1; clone_size: -; cdr3_aa: CSPRGHNEQFF; cdr3_nt: TGCAGCCCCCGTGGGCACAATGAGCAGTTCTTC
v_call: TRBV7-6; d_call: -; j_call: TRBJ1-4; clone_size: -; cdr3_aa: CASSLDPGEGEKLFF; cdr3_nt: TGTGCCAGCAGCTTAGACCCAGGGGAAGGGGAAAAACTGTTTTTT
v_call: TRBV11-2; d_call: -; j_call: TRBJ1-4; clone_size: few; cdr3_aa: CASSFRRNSLNEKLFF; cdr3_nt: TGTGCCAGCAGCTTCCGACGGAACAGCCTTAATGAAAAACTGTTTTTT